This passage covers 2 T cell receptor beta chains from one sample sequenced in a study of blood T cell repertoires in COVID-19 (dated by TCRdb to about 2020). Libraries were constructed by the immunoSEQ multiplex PCR assay. The table was pulled from immuneACCESS by TCRdb, which kept in-frame rearrangements only. Such tables lose some clones; where checked, under half of the loss comes from unresolved V genes, and the rest has no known cause. This sample lists 120,000 to 150,000 clones; 85% to 90% were detected once. The ten biggest clones cover about 2% of the sample. The source material was peripheral blood. Every receptor here comes from a human donor in a cohort sampled during active COVID-19.

J is TRBJ2-3 and V is TRBV7-9, with TRBD2 as a possible D gene (5 bases). V was pared by 5 bases and J by 4 bases, with 13 bases between. Germline loops: CDR1 SEHNR, CDR2 FQNEAQ (reference sequence). The CDR3 is 14 amino acids. DNA of the CDR3: TGTGCCAGCAGCCAGGCTGGGAGCCCAGATACGCAGTATTTT. Translated, it gives CASSQAGSPDTQYF.

The CDR3 nucleotides are TGCGCCAGCAGAGGTAGCGGGGCGGTCCAAGAGACCCAGTACTTC. Its protein is CASRGSGAVQETQYF. The rearrangement links TRBV10-2 to TRBJ2-5; 8 nucleotides match TRBD2. Germline V CDR1 and CDR2: WSHSY, SAAADI. The V segment lost 6 bases and the J segment 1 base; nucleotides outside the gene matches: 7. The length of the CDR3 is 15 residues.